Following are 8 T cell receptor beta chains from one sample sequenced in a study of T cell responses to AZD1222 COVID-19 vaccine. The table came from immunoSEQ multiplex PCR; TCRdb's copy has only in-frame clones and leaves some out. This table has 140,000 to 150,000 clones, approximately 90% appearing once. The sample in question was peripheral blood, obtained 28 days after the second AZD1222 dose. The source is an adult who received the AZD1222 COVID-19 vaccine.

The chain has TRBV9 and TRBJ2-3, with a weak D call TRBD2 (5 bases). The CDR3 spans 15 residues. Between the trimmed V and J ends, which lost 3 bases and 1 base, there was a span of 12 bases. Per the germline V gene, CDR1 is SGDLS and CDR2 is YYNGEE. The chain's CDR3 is CASSARGLGTDTQYF. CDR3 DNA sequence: TGTGCCAGCAGCGCCCGGGGTTTAGGCACAGATACGCAGTATTTT.

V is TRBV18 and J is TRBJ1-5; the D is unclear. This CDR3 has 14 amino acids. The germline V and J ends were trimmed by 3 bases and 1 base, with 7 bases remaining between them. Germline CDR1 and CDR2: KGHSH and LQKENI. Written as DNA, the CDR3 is TGTGCCAGCTCACCGTCTGGCAGCAATCAGCCCCAGCATTTT. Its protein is CASSPSGSNQPQHF.

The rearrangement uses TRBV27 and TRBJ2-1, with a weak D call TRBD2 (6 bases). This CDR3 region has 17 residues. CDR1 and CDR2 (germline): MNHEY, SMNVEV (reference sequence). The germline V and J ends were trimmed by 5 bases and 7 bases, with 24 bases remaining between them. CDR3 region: CASSPPPTDRGMNEQFF. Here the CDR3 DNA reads TGTGCCAGCAGTCCACCCCCGACCGATCGCGGGATGAATGAGCAGTTCTTC.

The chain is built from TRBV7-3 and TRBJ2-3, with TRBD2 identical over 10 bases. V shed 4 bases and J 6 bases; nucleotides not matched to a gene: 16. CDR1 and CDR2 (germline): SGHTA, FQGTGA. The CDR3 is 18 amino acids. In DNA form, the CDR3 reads TGTGCCAGCAGCTCCTCGCTGGCTAGCGGGGGCCACAGGGATACGCAGTATTTT. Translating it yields CASSSSLASGGHRDTQYF.

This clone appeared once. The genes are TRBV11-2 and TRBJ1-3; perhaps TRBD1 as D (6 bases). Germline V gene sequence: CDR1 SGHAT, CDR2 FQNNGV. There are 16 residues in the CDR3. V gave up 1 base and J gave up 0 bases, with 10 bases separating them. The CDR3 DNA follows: TGTGCCAGCAGCTTAGGAATGGGGGCCTCTGGAAACACCATATATTTT. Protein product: CASSLGMGASGNTIYF. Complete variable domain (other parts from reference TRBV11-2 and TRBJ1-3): EAGVAQSPRYKIIEKRQSVAFWCNPISGHATLYWYQQILGQGPKLLIQFQNNGVVDDSQLPKDRFSAERLKGVDSTLKIQPAKLEDSAVYLCASSLGMGASGNTIYFGEGSWLTVV.

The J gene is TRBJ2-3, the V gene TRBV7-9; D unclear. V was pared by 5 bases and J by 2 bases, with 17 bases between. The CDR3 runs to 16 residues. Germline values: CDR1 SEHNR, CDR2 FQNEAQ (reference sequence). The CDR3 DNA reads TGTGCCAGCAGCCTCCAAAGAGGCGCCTTCACAGATACGCAGTATTTT. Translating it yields CASSLQRGAFTDTQYF. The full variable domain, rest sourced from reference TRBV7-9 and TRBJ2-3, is DTGVSQNPRHKITKRGQNVTFRCDPISEHNRLYWYRQTLGQGPEFLTYFQNEAQLEKSRLLSDRFSAERPKGSFSTLEIQRTEQGDSAMYLCASSLQRGAFTDTQYFGPGTRLTVL.

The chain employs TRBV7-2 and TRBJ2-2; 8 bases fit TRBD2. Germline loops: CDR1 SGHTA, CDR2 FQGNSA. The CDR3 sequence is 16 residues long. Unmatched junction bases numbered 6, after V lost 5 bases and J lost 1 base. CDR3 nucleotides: TGTGCCAGCAGCCCTGTCGGGGGGGAGAACACCGGGGAGCTGTTTTTT. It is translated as CASSPVGGENTGELFF.

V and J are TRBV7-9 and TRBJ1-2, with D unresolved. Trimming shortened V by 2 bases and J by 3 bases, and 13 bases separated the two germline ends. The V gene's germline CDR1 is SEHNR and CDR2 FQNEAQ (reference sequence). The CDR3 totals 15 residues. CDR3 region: CASSLLGSSDYGYTF. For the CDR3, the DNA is TGTGCCAGCAGCTTATTGGGCAGCTCCGACTATGGCTACACCTTC.